This T cell receptor beta chain stems from a study of Graves' ophthalmopathy and Graves' hyperthyroidism. Trimming at V came to 0 bases and at J to 7 bases, leaving 3 bases not matched to a gene. CDR1 is ENHRY and CDR2 is SYGVKD in the germline V gene. This CDR3 is 15 amino acids long. The sequenced template was RNA, covering the TCR beta CDR3 region. HTBI-primed RT-PCR formed the first round, and a multiplex PCR formed the second. TCRdb ran MiXCR on the multiplex PCR reads and lists one entry per CDR3 protein. The table lists about 550,000 distinct CDR3 sequences, roughly 40% of them singletons, with over 3.5% in the top ten.

The specimen sequenced was peripheral blood or thyroid tissue (not recorded which). The sequence derives from an adult man with Graves' hyperthyroidism. The chain links TRBV10-3 to TRBJ1-6, with 7 nucleotides matching TRBD1. The CDR3 loop reads CAISESKGQNSPLHF. The CDR3 nucleotides are TGTGCCATCAGTGAGTCGAAGGGACAGAATTCACCCCTCCACTTT.